A single sample is the source of the 9 T cell receptor beta chains below, sequenced in a study of shared T cell receptors in the human thymus (dated by TCRdb to 2020 to 2022). Libraries were constructed by the immunoSEQ multiplex PCR assay. In its TCRdb copy, this immuneACCESS table keeps in-frame sequences only and misses some clones. Where compared with another copy, unresolved V genes explain less than half of these, and the others have no known cause. The sample table shows 700,000 or so clones, and approximately 85% are seen once. Of the sample, 0.0095% to 0.013% is held by the ten largest clones. These data also featured in a second study, about human thymus T cells.

The sequencing sample was made of thymocytes. All receptors come from a girl less than two years old with a congenital heart defect. Donor details come from another sample of the same person, matched by shared clones.

The chain combines TRBV9 with TRBJ2-3; TRBD2 aligns across 13 bases. V was pared by 4 bases and J by 6 bases, with 8 bases of the junction left unmatched. Germline values: CDR1 SGDLS, CDR2 YYNGEE. This CDR3 has 16 amino acids. The CDR3 DNA follows: TGTGCCAGCAGCCCGCGGACTAGCGGGGGTAACGATACGCAGTATTTT. It is translated as CASSPRTSGGNDTQYF. Full variable domain (remainder filled in from reference TRBV9 and TRBJ2-3): DSGVTQTPKHLITATGQRVTLRCSPRSGDLSVYWYQQSLDQGLQFLIQYYNGEERAKGNILERFSAQQFPDLHSELNLSSLELGDSALYFCASSPRTSGGNDTQYFGPGTRLTVL.

The rearrangement links TRBV4-2 to TRBJ1-2, with 9 bases lining up with TRBD1. V dropped 3 bases and J dropped 2; count of bases not matched to a gene: 16. CDR1 is LGHNA and CDR2 is YNFKEQ in the germline V gene. The CDR3 runs 19 residues. CDR3: CASSQKVRGQGGTNYGYTF. The DNA of the CDR3 is TGTGCCAGCAGCCAGAAAGTAAGGGGACAGGGAGGGACCAACTATGGCTACACCTTC.

The chain has TRBV28 and TRBJ2-6; possible D gene TRBD2, 6 bases. The germline CDR1 and CDR2 sequences are MDHEN and SYDVKM. With 4 bases removed from V and 1 base from J, the gap between germline ends came to 17 bases. This CDR3 comprises 18 residues. Written as DNA, the CDR3 is TGTGCCAGCAGTTGTAGACAGCGGACTACATCTGGGGCCAACGTCCTGACTTTC. This gives the protein CASSCRQRTTSGANVLTF.

This chain connects TRBV2 to TRBJ2-3; TRBD2 matches 12 bases. V gave up 6 bases and J gave up 1 base; unmatched junction bases: 11. Germline CDR1 is SNHLY and CDR2 is FYNNEI. The CDR3 covers 18 residues. DNA of the CDR3: TGTGCCAGCAGACGGACTAGCGGGGACGTGTGGGGCACAGATACGCAGTATTTT. It yields the protein CASRRTSGDVWGTDTQYF.

This clone was observed a handful of times. The CDR3 DNA follows: TGTGCCAGCAGCTTACCTCGGAAAGGGAGTAGTGGCTACACCTTC. Translating gives CASSLPRKGSSGYTF. The chain combines TRBV7-9 with TRBJ1-2, with unresolved D. CDR3 size: 15 residues. Trimming pared 2 bases from V and 7 bases from J, leaving 17 bases between. Germline lookup yields CDR1 SEHNR and CDR2 FQNEAQ (reference sequence).

The gene calls are TRBV5-5 and TRBJ2-7, with D perhaps matching TRBD1 (6 bases). The CDR3 sequence is 16 residues long. Germline CDR1 reads SGHKS; CDR2 reads YYEKEE (reference sequence). V lost 3 bases, J lost 0 bases, and 16 bases lay in between. CDR3 DNA sequence: TGTGCCAGCAGCTGGGGGCTTGACAGCTTCTCCTACGAGCAGTACTTC. Its protein product is CASSWGLDSFSYEQYF.

This chain joins TRBV28 and TRBJ1-1, with 9 bases identical to TRBD1. The germline V gene encodes CDR1 MDHEN and CDR2 SYDVKM. After removal of 6 bases from V and 6 bases from J, the junction contained 11 bases not matched to a gene. This CDR3 comprises 15 residues. The CDR3 here is CASSLPQGALAEAFF. The CDR3 DNA follows: TGTGCCAGCAGCCTTCCACAGGGGGCGCTGGCTGAAGCTTTCTTT.

This chain joins TRBV25-1 and TRBJ1-4; 8 bases are a match to TRBD1. The CDR3 runs 18 residues. CDR1 is MGHDK, CDR2 SYGVNS, per germline. J gave up 8 bases and V 2 bases, and 16 bases lay outside the gene matches. CDR3 region: CASSENFRGRLQWEKLFF. CDR3 DNA sequence: TGTGCCAGCAGTGAAAATTTCAGGGGGCGACTCCAGTGGGAAAAACTGTTTTTT. Combining the CDR3 with reference TRBV25-1 and TRBJ1-4 gives the whole variable domain EADIYQTPRYLVIGTGKKITLECSQTMGHDKMYWYQQDPGMELHLIHYSYGVNSTEKGDLSSESTVSRIRTEHFPLTLESARPSHTSQYLCASSENFRGRLQWEKLFFGSGTQLSVL.

The CDR3 sequence is CASSGPSSAVNQPQHF. The CDR3 DNA reads as TGTGCCAGCAGTGGTCCTTCATCGGCGGTCAATCAGCCCCAGCATTTT. J is TRBJ1-5 and V is TRBV2; D remains ambiguous. From germline, CDR1 is SNHLY and CDR2 FYNNEI. V was pared by 4 bases and J by 3 bases, with 16 bases between. The length of the CDR3 is 16 residues.